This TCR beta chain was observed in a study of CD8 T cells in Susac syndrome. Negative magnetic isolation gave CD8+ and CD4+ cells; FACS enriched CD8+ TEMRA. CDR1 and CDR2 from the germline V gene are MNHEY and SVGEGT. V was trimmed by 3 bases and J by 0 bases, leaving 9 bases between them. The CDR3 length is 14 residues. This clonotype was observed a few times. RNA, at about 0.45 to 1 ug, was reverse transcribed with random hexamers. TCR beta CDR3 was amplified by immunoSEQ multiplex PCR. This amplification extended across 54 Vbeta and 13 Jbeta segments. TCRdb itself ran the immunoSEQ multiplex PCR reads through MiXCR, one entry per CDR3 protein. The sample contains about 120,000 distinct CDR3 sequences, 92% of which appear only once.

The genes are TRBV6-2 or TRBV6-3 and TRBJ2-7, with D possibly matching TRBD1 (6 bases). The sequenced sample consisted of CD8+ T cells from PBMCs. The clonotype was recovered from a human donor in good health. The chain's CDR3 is CASSYTGSSYEQYF. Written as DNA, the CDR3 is TGTGCCAGCAGTTATACAGGGAGCTCCTACGAGCAGTACTTC.